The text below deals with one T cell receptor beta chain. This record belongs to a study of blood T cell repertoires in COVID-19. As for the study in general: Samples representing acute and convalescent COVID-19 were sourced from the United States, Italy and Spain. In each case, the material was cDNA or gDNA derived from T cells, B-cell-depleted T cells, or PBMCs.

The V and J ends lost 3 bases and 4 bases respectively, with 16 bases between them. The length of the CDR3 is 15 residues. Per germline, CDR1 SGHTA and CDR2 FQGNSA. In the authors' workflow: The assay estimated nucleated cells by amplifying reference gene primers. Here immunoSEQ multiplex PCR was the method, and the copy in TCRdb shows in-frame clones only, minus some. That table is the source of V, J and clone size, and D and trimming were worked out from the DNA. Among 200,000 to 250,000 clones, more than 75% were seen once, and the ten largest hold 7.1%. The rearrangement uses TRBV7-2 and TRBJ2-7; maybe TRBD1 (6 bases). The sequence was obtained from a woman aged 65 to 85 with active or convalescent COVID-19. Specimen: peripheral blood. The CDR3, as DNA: TGTGCCAGCAGCTTTCGACCAGGGGAATTATACGAGCAGTACTTC. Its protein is CASSFRPGELYEQYF.